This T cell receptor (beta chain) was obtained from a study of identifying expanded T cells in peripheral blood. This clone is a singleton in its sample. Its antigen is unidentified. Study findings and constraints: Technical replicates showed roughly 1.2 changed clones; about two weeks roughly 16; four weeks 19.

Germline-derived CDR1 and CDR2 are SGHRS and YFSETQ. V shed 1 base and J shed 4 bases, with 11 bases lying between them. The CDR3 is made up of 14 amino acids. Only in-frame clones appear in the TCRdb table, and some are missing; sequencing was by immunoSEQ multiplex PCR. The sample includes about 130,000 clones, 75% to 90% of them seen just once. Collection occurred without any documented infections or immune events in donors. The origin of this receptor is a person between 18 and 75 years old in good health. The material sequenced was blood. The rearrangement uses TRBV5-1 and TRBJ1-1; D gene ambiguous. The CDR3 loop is CASSLSVGPTEAFF. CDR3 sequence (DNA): TGCGCCAGCAGCTTGTCCGTTGGGCCCACTGAAGCTTTCTTT.